This record concerns one T cell receptor beta chain sequence. Its matching antigen is unknown. Patients all relapsed after autologous stem cell transplantation, and there was variation in brentuximab vedotin exposure. This sample is drawn from a study of PD-1 blockade in classical Hodgkin lymphoma. Turning to the study itself: Patients were given intravenous nivolumab, 3 mg/kg, every 2 weeks. Study-level points and caveats: TCR diversity in CD4+, not CD8+, cells rose significantly by C4D1. Patients newly diagnosed and complete responders had comparable baseline diversity.

Profiling relied on immunoSEQ multiplex PCR, and the TCRdb table lists in-frame clones only, not all of them. The table shows about 27,000 clones, with approximately 81% occurring only once. This sequence originates from a human donor with classical Hodgkin lymphoma. The specimen was peripheral blood mononuclear cells (PBMCs), collected before the second cycle of nivolumab.

CDR3 sequence: CASSWRGFQQAFF. The CDR3 DNA follows: TGTGCCAGCAGTTGGAGGGGGTTTCAGCAAGCTTTCTTT. This chain links TRBV27 with TRBJ1-1, with D perhaps TRBD1 (6 bases). Looked up from germline, CDR1 is MNHEY and CDR2 is SMNVEV (reference sequence). This CDR3 has 13 amino acids. V lost 4 bases and J lost 9, with 15 bases in between.